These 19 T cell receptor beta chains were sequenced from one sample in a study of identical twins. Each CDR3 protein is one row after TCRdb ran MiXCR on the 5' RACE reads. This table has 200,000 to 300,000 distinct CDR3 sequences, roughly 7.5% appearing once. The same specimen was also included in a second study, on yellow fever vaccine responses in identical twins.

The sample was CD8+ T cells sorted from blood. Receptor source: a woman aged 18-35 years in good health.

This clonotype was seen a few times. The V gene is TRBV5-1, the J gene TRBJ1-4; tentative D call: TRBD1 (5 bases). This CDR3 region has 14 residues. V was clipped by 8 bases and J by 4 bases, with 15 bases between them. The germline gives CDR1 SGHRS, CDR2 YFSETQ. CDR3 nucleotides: TGCGCCAGTCGCAGGGACTTTAGTAATGAAAAACTGTTTTTT. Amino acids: CASRRDFSNEKLFF.

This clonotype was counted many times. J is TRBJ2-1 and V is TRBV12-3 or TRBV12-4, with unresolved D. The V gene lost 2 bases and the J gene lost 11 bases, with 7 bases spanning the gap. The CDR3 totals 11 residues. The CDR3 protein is CASSLMGQQFF. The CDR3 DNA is TGTGCCAGCAGTTTAATGGGCCAGCAGTTCTTC.

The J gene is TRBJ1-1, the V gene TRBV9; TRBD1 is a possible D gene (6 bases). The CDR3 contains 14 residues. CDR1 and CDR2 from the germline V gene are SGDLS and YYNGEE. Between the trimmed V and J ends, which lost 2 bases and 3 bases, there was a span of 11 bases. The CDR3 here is CASSVTGLDTEAFF. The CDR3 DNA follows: TGTGCCAGCAGCGTTACAGGGTTGGACACTGAAGCTTTCTTT.

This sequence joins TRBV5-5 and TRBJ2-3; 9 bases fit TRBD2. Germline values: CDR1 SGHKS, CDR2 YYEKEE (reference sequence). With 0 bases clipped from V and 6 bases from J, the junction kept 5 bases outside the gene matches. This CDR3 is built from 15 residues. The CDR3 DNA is TGTGCCAGCAGCTTGGGACTAGCGGCCTTCGATACGCAGTATTTT. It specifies CASSLGLAAFDTQYF. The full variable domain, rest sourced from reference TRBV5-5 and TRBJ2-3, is DAGVTQSPTHLIKTRGQQVTLRCSPISGHKSVSWYQQVLGQGPQFIFQYYEKEERGRGNFPDRFSARQFPNYSSELNVNALLLGDSALYLCASSLGLAAFDTQYFGPGTRLTVL.

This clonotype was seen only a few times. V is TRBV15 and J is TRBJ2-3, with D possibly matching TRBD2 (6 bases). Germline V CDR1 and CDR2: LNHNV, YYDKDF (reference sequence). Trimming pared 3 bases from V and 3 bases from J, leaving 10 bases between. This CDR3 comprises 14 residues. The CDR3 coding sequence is TGTGCCACCAGCAGCGAGGGACTTACAGATACGCAGTATTTT. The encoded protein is CATSSEGLTDTQYF.

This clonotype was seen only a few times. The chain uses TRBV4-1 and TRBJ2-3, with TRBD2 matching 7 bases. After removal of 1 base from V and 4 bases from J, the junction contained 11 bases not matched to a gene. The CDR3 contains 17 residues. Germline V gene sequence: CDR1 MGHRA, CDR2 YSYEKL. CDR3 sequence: CASSQGEAAGLADTQYF. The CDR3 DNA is TGCGCCAGCAGCCAAGGCGAGGCAGCGGGATTGGCAGATACGCAGTATTTT.

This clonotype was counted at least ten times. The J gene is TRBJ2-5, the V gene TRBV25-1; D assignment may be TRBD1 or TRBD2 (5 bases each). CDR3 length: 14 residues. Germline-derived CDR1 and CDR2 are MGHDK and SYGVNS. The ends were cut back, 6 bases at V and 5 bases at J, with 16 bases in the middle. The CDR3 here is CASRGAGAGETQYF. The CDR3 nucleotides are TGTGCCAGCAGAGGGGCCGGGGCTGGGGAGACCCAGTACTTC.

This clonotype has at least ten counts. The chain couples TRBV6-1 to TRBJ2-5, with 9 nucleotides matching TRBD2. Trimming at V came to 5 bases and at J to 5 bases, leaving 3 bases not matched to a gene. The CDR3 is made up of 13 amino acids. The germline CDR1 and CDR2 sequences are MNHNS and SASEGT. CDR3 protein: CASSRTSAETQYF. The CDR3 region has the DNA TGTGCCAGCAGTAGGACTAGCGCGGAGACCCAGTACTTC.

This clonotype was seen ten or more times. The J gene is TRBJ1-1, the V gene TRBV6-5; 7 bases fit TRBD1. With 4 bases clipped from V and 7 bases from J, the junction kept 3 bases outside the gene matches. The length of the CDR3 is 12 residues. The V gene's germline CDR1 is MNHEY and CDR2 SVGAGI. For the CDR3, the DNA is TGTGCCAGCAGTTGGGACAGAAATGAAGCTTTCTTT. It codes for CASSWDRNEAFF.

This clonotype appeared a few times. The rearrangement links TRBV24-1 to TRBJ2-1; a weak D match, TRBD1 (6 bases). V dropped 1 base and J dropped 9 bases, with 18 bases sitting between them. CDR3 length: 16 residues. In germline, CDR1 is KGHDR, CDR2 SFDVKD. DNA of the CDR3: TGTGCCACCAGTGATTTAGCACAGGGAAGAGGATTTGAGCAGTTCTTC. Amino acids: CATSDLAQGRGFEQFF.

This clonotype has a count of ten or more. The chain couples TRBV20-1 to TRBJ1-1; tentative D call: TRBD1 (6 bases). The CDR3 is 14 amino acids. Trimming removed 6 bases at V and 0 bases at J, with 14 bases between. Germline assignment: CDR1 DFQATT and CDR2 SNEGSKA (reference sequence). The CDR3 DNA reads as TGCAGTGCCCGGACAGACTTCATGAACACTGAAGCTTTCTTT. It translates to CSARTDFMNTEAFF.

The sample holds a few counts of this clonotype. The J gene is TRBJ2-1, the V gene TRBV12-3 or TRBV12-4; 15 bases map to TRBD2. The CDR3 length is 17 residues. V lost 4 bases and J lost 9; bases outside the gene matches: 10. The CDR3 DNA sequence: TGTGCCAGCAGTTGGACTAGCGGGAGGGCTATATCGAGTGAGCAGTTCTTC. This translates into CASSWTSGRAISSEQFF.

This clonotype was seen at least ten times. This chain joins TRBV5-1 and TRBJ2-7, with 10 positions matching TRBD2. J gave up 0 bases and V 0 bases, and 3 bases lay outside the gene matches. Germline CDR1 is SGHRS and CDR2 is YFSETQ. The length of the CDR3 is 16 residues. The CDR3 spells CASSLDPSGSSYEQYF. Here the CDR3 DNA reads TGCGCCAGCAGCTTGGACCCTAGCGGGAGCTCCTACGAGCAGTACTTC.

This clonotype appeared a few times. In DNA form, the CDR3 reads TGCAGTGCGACTCATACTAGCGACATCACAGATACGCAGTATTTT. As protein: CSATHTSDITDTQYF. The rearrangement links TRBV20-1 to TRBJ2-3; 7 bases agree with TRBD2. With 6 bases clipped from V and 2 bases from J, the junction kept 11 bases outside the gene matches. Germline values: CDR1 DFQATT, CDR2 SNEGSKA (reference sequence). This CDR3 is built from 15 residues.

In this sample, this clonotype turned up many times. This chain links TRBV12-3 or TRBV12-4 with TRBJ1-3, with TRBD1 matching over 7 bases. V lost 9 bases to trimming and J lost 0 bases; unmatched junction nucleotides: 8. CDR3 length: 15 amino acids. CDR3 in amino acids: CARLRQGPSGNTIYF. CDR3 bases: TGTGCCAGATTAAGACAGGGTCCCTCTGGAAACACCATATATTTT.

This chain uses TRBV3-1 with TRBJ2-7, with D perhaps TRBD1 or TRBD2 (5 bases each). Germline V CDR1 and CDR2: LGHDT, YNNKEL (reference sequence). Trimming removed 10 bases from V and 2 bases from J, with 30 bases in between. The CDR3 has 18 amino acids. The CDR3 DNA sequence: TGTGCCACCACCAAAGTAGTGGGGGAGCACCCGGCACCCTACGAGCAGTACTTC. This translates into CATTKVVGEHPAPYEQYF.

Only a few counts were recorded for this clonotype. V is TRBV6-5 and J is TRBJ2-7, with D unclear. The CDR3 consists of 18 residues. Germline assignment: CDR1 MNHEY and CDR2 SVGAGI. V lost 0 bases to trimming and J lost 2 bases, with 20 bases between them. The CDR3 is CASSYSRHDEFLPYEQYV. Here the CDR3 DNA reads TGTGCCAGCAGTTACTCGCGACATGACGAATTCCTCCCCTACGAGCAGTACGTC.

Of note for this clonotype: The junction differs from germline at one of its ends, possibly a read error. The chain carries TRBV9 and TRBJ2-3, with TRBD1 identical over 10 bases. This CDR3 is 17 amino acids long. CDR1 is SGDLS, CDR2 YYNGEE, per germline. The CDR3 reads CASSVVGQGPASDTLYF. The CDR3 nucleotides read TGTGCCAGCAGCGTAGTGGGACAGGGGCCGGCGTCTGATACGCTGTATTTT.

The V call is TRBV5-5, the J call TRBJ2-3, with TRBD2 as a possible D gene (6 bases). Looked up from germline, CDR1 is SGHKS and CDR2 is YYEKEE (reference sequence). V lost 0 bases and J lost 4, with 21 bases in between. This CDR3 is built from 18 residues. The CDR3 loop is CASSLAAGLTSGADTQYF. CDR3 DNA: TGTGCCAGCAGCTTGGCCGCCGGACTGACTAGTGGGGCAGATACGCAGTATTTT.